These 17 T cell receptor beta chains were sequenced from one sample in a study of blood T cell repertoires in COVID-19. Libraries were prepared by immunoSEQ multiplex PCR; TCRdb keeps only in-frame clonotypes and omits some of them. The data contain about 140,000 clones, around 82% of them seen just once; the ten biggest clones take up 3.5% to 4.5%. Sequences were obtained from peripheral blood. Source of these receptors: an older woman with acute or convalescent COVID-19.

V usage is TRBV30 and J usage is TRBJ1-1; no firm D call. This CDR3 is 13 amino acids long. In germline, CDR1 is GTSNPN, CDR2 SVGIG (reference sequence). V was shortened by 2 bases and J by 4 bases, with 11 bases between the two germline ends. Here the CDR3 reads CAWSPGEGTEAFF. The CDR3 coding sequence is TGTGCCTGGAGTCCGGGTGAGGGCACTGAAGCTTTCTTT.

This clone was found once. The V call is TRBV6-5, the J call TRBJ2-7, with no clear D. Trimming shortened V by 6 bases and J by 0 bases, and 9 bases separated the two germline ends. Germline CDR1 and CDR2: MNHEY and SVGAGI. This CDR3 spans 13 amino acids. CDR3 in amino acids: CASSRGSSYEQYF. CDR3 in DNA: TGTGCCAGCAGCCGCGGAAGCTCCTACGAGCAGTACTTC.

The rearrangement uses TRBV28 and TRBJ2-1, with 9 positions matching TRBD2. The CDR3 has 13 amino acids. Germline-derived CDR1 and CDR2 are MDHEN and SYDVKM. Germline trimming cut 6 bases from V and 8 bases from J; bases unmatched to any gene: 5. CDR3: CASRLAGAYEQFF. The DNA of the CDR3 is TGTGCCAGCAGGTTAGCGGGAGCATATGAGCAGTTCTTC.

The genes are TRBV4-3 and TRBJ1-1; D gene unclear. This CDR3 comprises 16 residues. The V gene's germline CDR1 is LGHNA and CDR2 YSLEER. V lost 1 base, J lost 1 base, and 13 bases lay in between. CDR3 sequence: CASSQARAHRNTEAFF. The CDR3, as DNA: TGCGCCAGCAGCCAAGCGAGGGCCCACCGGAACACTGAAGCTTTCTTT.

The table lists this clone with a count of one. The CDR3: CAISESTDRPGTKQYF. The CDR3 DNA is TGTGCCATCAGTGAGTCGACGGACAGACCAGGGACGAAGCAGTACTTC. The gene calls are TRBV10-3 and TRBJ2-7, with TRBD1 as a possible D gene (6 bases). CDR1 ENHRY and CDR2 SYGVKD come from the germline V gene. This CDR3 is built from 16 residues. V lost 0 bases to trimming and J lost 8 bases, with 20 bases between them.

The genes are TRBV28 and TRBJ2-6; 12 positions match TRBD2. V lost 4 bases to trimming and J lost 0 bases; unmatched junction nucleotides: 7. In germline, CDR1 is MDHEN, CDR2 SYDVKM. This CDR3 comprises 19 residues. DNA of the CDR3: TGTGCCAGCAGTTCCCTAGCGGGAGGGGGGAACTCTGGGGCCAACGTCCTGACTTTC. The encoded protein is CASSSLAGGGNSGANVLTF.

The chain carries TRBV6-5 and TRBJ2-7; 9 positions match TRBD2. The CDR3 totals 14 residues. Looked up from germline, CDR1 is MNHEY and CDR2 is SVGAGI. With V trimmed by 10 bases and J by 2 bases, 9 bases remained unmatched. This CDR3 reads CATKVAGDPYEQYF. The CDR3 nucleotides are TGTGCCACCAAAGTAGCGGGAGACCCCTACGAGCAGTACTTC.

The rearrangement links TRBV14 to TRBJ1-2; D gene unclear. V was pared by 3 bases and J by 6 bases, with 11 bases between. The CDR3 runs to 13 residues. The germline CDR1 and CDR2 sequences are SGHDN and FVKESK. The CDR3 spells CASSHDIYDGYTF. The CDR3 DNA reads TGTGCCAGCAGCCACGACATTTATGATGGCTACACCTTC.

The chain couples TRBV7-2 to TRBJ2-1, with D perhaps matching TRBD2 (5 bases). The germline V and J ends were trimmed by 5 bases and 9 bases, with 20 bases remaining between them. The V gene's germline CDR1 is SGHTA and CDR2 FQGNSA. The CDR3 totals 15 residues. DNA of the CDR3: TGTGCCAGCAGCGGGGAACTAGTGGTGGCGGGTGAGCAGTTCTTC. This sequence encodes CASSGELVVAGEQFF.

CDR3 in amino acids: CASSFGTGSEYGYTF. In DNA form, the CDR3 reads TGTGCCAGCAGCTTCGGTACAGGAAGTGAATATGGCTACACCTTC. The V and J genes are TRBV7-9 and TRBJ1-2; tentatively, D is TRBD1 (5 bases). This CDR3 is 15 amino acids long. Germline V CDR1 and CDR2: SEHNR, FQNEAQ (reference sequence). Trimming removed 3 bases at V and 5 bases at J, with 16 bases between.

This sequence joins TRBV16 and TRBJ2-1; D is ambiguous. This CDR3 spans 16 amino acids. Germline loops: CDR1 KGHSY, CDR2 FQNENV. The V end lost 1 base, the J end lost 5 bases, and 15 bases lay between the germline ends. CDR3 nucleotide sequence: TGTGCCAGCAGCCAATTAGAGCGATTGGCGAACAATGAGCAGTTCTTC. This codes for CASSQLERLANNEQFF.

The chain couples TRBV2 to TRBJ1-5; no reliable D call. Trimming shortened V by 4 bases and J by 9 bases, and 13 bases separated the two germline ends. Looked up from germline, CDR1 is SNHLY and CDR2 is FYNNEI. This CDR3 comprises 13 residues. The CDR3 loop reads CASSGEGSAPQHF. CDR3 DNA sequence: TGTGCCAGCAGTGGCGAGGGTTCGGCGCCCCAGCATTTT.

V gene TRBV7-2 combines with J gene TRBJ2-1, with 9 bases fitting TRBD2. The germline CDR1 and CDR2 sequences are SGHTA and FQGNSA. This CDR3 region has 13 residues. V dropped 5 bases and J dropped 8; count of bases not matched to a gene: 4. This chain's CDR3 is CASSLGGGDEQFF. CDR3 DNA sequence: TGTGCCAGCAGCCTCGGCGGGGGGGATGAGCAGTTCTTC.

The chain combines TRBV18 with TRBJ2-1, with 11 bases lining up with TRBD2. Germline values: CDR1 KGHSH, CDR2 LQKENI. This CDR3 has 18 residues. V was clipped by 3 bases and J by 5 bases; unmatched bases: 12. CDR3 in amino acids: CASSPLAGGPVRNNEQFF. The CDR3 DNA reads TGTGCCAGCTCACCTTTAGCGGGAGGGCCGGTGAGAAACAATGAGCAGTTCTTC.

The chain uses TRBV11-2 and TRBJ1-4; perhaps TRBD1 as D (5 bases). Trimming cost V 1 base and J 8 bases, with 8 bases left between them. CDR3 length equals 13 residues. Per the germline V gene, CDR1 is SGHAT and CDR2 is FQNNGV. The CDR3 sequence: CASSLGGREKLFF. CDR3 DNA sequence: TGTGCCAGCAGCTTAGGGGGCCGGGAAAAACTGTTTTTT.

V usage is TRBV19 and J usage is TRBJ2-2, with 9 bases aligning to TRBD2. Germline assignment: CDR1 LNHDA and CDR2 SQIVND (reference sequence). After removal of 5 bases from V and 6 bases from J, the junction contained 13 bases not matched to a gene. The CDR3 is 17 amino acids. The CDR3 loop is CASSWSAEREVAGELFF. The CDR3 nucleotides are TGTGCCAGTAGTTGGAGTGCGGAGCGGGAGGTTGCCGGGGAGCTGTTTTTT. Supplemented by reference TRBV19 and TRBJ2-2, the full variable domain reads DGGITQSPKYLFRKEGQNVTLSCEQNLNHDAMYWYRQDPGQGLRLIYYSQIVNDFQKGDIAEGYSVSREKKESFPLTVTSAQKNPTAFYLCASSWSAEREVAGELFFGEGSRLTVL.

This clone was recorded only once. This chain connects TRBV19 to TRBJ1-4; tentative D call: TRBD1 (6 bases). CDR1 and CDR2 (germline): LNHDA, SQIVND (reference sequence). Trimming left V 3 bases short and J 4 bases short, with 15 bases between. The CDR3 contains 16 residues. CDR3 sequence: CASSMRGQLINEKLFF. CDR3 DNA: TGTGCCAGTAGTATGAGGGGACAACTCATTAATGAAAAACTGTTTTTT.